This TCR beta chain was obtained from a study of cytomegalovirus exposure and HLA in healthy donors. This clone was seen more than once but under ten times. Its antigen remains unknown. The trim removed 5 bases at V and 5 bases at J, leaving 9 bases unmatched. CDR1 is SGHAT, CDR2 FQNNGV, per germline. The CDR3 is 15 residues long. A multiplex PCR was run with 60 Vbeta primers and 13 Jbeta primers. Sequencing used immunoSEQ multiplex PCR; TCRdb keeps in-frame clones, though not all of them. The table has more than 95,000 clones, 72% seen once; the top ten hold approximately 3.8%. Study-wide results and caveats: An analysis done earlier found most TCR beta V segments productive about 87% or about 30% of the time. A reported reduction in N-insertions relative to the roughly 640-donor mean was seen in an Asian-associated ancestry cluster in a later analysis.

This clonotype was sampled from a man aged 25 to 40 in good health and CMV-seronegative. The V call is TRBV11-2, the J call TRBJ2-3; 8 nucleotides align to TRBD2. Sequencing was done on a sample of PBMCs. CDR3 loop: CASSEGGLGGDTQYF. The CDR3 DNA reads TGTGCCAGCAGCGAGGGGGGACTAGGGGGAGATACGCAGTATTTT.